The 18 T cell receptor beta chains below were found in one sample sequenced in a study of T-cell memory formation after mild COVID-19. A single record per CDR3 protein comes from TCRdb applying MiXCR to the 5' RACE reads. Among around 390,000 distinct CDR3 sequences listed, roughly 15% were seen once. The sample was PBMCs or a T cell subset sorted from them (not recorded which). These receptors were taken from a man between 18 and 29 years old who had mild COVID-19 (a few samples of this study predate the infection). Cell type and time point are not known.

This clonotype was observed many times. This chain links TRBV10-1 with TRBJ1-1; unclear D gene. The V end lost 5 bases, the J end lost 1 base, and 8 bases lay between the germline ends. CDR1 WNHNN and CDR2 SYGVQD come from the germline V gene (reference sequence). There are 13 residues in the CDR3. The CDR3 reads CASSFNGNTEAFF. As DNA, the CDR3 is TGCGCCAGCAGTTTTAACGGGAACACTGAAGCTTTCTTT.

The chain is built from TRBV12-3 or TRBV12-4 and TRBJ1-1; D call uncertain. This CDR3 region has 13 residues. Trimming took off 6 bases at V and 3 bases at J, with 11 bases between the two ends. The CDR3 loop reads CASSHSPDTEAFF. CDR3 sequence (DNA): TGTGCCAGCAGCCACTCACCTGACACTGAAGCTTTCTTT.

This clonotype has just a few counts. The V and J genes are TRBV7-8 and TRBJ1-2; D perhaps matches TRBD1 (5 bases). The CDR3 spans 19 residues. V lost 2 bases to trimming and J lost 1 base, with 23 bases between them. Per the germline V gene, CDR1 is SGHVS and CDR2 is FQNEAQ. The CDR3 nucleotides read TGTGCCAGCAGCTTATCAACGGGGGACCTCCTTACAATTAACTATGGCTACACCTTC. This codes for CASSLSTGDLLTINYGYTF.

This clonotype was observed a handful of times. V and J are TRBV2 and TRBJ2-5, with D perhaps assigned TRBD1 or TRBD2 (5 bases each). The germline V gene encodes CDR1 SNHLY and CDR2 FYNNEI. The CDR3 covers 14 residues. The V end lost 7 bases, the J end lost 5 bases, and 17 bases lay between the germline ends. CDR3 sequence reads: CASMFEGMRETQYF. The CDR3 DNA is TGTGCCAGCATGTTTGAGGGGATGAGGGAGACCCAGTACTTC.

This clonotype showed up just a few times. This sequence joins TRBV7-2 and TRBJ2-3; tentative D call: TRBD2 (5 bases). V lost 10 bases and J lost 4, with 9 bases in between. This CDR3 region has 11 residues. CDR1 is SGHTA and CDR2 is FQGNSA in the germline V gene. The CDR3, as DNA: TGTGCCATCACGGAGGCAGATACGCAGTATTTT. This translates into CAITEADTQYF.

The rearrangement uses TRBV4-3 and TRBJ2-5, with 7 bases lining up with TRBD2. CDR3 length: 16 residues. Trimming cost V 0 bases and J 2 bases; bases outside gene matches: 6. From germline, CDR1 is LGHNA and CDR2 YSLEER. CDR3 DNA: TGCGCCAGCAGCCAAGATCCGGCTAGCGGACAAGAGACCCAGTACTTC. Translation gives CASSQDPASGQETQYF.

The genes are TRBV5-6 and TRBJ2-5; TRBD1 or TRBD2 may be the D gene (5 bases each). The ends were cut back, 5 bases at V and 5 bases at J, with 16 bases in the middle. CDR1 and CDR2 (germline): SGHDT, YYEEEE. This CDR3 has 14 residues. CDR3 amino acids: CASRPTGREETQYF. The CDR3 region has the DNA TGTGCCAGCAGACCCACCGGCAGGGAGGAGACCCAGTACTTC.

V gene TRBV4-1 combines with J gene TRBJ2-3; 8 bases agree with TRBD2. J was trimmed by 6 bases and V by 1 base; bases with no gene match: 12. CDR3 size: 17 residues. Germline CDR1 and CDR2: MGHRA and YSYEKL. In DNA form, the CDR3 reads TGCGCCAGCAGCCAAGGGACGCGGGGGGCGGACCAGGATACGCAGTATTTT. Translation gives CASSQGTRGADQDTQYF.

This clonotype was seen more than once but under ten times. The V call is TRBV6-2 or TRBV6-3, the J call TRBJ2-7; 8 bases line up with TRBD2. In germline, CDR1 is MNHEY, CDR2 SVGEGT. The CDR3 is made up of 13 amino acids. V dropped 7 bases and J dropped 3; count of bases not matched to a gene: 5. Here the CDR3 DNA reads TGTGCCAGCACTGGACTAGCCGACTACGAGCAGTACTTC. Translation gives CASTGLADYEQYF.

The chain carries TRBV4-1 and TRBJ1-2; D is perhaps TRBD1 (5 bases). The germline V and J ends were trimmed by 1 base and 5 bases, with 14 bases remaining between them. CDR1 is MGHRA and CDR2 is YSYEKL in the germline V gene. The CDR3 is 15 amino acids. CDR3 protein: CASSQVAGPQYGYTF. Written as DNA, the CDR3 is TGCGCCAGCAGCCAAGTTGCAGGGCCCCAGTATGGCTACACCTTC.

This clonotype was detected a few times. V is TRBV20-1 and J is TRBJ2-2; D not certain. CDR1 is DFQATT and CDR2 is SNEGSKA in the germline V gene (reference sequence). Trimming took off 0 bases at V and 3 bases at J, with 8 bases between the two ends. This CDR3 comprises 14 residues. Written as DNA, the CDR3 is TGCAGTGCTAGAGACTCCGGATACACCGGGGAGCTGTTTTTT. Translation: CSARDSGYTGELFF.

Here the CDR3 DNA reads TGTGCCAGCAGTTACTCGTTTAACGAAAAACTGTTTTTT. Amino acids: CASSYSFNEKLFF. V is TRBV6-5 and J is TRBJ1-4; D unresolved. The CDR3 runs to 13 residues. The ends were cut back, 0 bases at V and 8 bases at J, with 7 bases in the middle. From germline, CDR1 is MNHEY and CDR2 SVGAGI.

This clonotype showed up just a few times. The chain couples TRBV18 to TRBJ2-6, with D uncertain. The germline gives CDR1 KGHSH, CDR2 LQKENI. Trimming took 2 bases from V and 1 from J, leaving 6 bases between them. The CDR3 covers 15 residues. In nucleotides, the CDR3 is TGTGCCAGCTCACCAACGGTTTCTGGGGCCAACGTCCTGACTTTC. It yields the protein CASSPTVSGANVLTF.

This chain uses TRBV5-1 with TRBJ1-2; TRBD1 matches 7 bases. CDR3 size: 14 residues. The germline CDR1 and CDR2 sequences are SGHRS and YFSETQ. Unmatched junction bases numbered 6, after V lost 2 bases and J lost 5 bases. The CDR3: CASSLGDREYGYTF. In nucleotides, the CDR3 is TGCGCCAGCAGCTTAGGGGACAGAGAATATGGCTACACCTTC. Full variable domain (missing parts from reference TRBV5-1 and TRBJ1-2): KAGVTQTPRYLIKTRGQQVTLSCSPISGHRSVSWYQQTPGQGLQFLFEYFSETQRNKGNFPGRFSGRQFSNSRSEMNVSTLELGDSALYLCASSLGDREYGYTFGSGTRLTVV.

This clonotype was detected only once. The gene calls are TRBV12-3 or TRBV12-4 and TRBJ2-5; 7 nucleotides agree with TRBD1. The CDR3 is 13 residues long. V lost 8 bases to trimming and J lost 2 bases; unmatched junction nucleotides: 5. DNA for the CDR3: TGTGCCAGCTGTCCACAGGGGCAAGAGACCCAGTACTTC. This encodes CASCPQGQETQYF.

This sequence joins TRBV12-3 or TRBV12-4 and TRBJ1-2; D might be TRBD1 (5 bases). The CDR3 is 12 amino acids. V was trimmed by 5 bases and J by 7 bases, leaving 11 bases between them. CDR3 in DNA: TGTGCCAGCAGTCCTCAGGGTAGTGGCTACACCTTC. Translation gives CASSPQGSGYTF.

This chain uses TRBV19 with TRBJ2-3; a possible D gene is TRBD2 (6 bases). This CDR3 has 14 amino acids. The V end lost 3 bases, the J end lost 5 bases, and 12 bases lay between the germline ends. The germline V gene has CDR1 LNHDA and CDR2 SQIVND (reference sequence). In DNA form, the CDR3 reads TGTGCCAGTAGTATCGGCGGGGTTGGAGATACGCAGTATTTT. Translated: CASSIGGVGDTQYF.

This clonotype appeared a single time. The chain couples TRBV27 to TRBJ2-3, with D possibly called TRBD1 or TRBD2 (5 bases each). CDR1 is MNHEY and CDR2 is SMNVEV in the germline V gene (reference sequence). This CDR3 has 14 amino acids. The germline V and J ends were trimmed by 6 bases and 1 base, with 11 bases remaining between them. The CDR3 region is CASRLQGGTDTQYF. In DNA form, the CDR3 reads TGTGCCAGCAGGCTCCAGGGAGGCACAGATACGCAGTATTTT.